Each of the 23 T cell receptor beta chains below was sequenced from the same sample in a study of radiotherapy plus CTLA-4 blockade in lung cancer. Measured with immunoSEQ multiplex PCR; TCRdb has only the in-frame clones, and not every one. The table lists about 48,000 clones, 82% of them singletons. Sequencing was performed on peripheral blood, taken from a patient treated with radiotherapy plus ipilimumab. These receptors were taken from a human donor with non-small cell lung cancer who had stable disease on radiotherapy plus ipilimumab.

The J gene is TRBJ2-5, the V gene TRBV7-2; 9 bases fit TRBD2. CDR1 is SGHTA, CDR2 FQGNSA, per germline. V shed 0 bases and J 2 bases; nucleotides not matched to a gene: 4. The CDR3 loop spans 16 amino acids. The CDR3 region has the DNA TGTGCCAGCAGCTTAGCTCGCGGGAGGGTTCAAGAGACCCAGTACTTC. Its translation is CASSLARGRVQETQYF.

About this clone: Other DNA sequences in this specimen translate into the identical CDR3. V is TRBV9 and J is TRBJ2-5; 9 bases match TRBD2. The V segment lost 0 bases and the J segment 5 bases; nucleotides outside the gene matches: 5. Germline values: CDR1 SGDLS, CDR2 YYNGEE. This CDR3 is built from 15 residues. The CDR3 sequence is CASSVGLAGTETQYF. DNA for the CDR3: TGTGCCAGCAGCGTAGGTCTAGCGGGAACGGAGACCCAGTACTTC.

This sequence joins TRBV15 and TRBJ1-2; 8 bases map to TRBD1. There are 14 residues in the CDR3. The germline V gene has CDR1 LNHNV and CDR2 YYDKDF (reference sequence). The trim removed 0 bases at V and 4 bases at J, leaving 1 base unmatched. CDR3: CATSRDGQGYGYTF. CDR3 coding DNA: TGTGCCACCAGCAGAGACGGACAGGGCTATGGCTACACCTTC.

The chain recombines TRBV15 with TRBJ2-7, with TRBD1 matching 7 bases. This CDR3 spans 13 amino acids. J lost 5 bases, V lost 4 bases, and 5 bases had no gene match. CDR1 and CDR2 (germline): LNHNV, YYDKDF (reference sequence). For the CDR3, the DNA is TGTGCCACCAGCATTAACAGGGGTCACGAGCAGTACTTC. Amino acids: CATSINRGHEQYF.

Concerning this clone itself: Its ends do not fully match the called genes, so a read error is possible. The identical CDR3 is also encoded by other nucleotide sequences in the sample. The chain combines TRBV19 with TRBJ1-5, with 9 positions matching TRBD1. The CDR3 is made up of 14 amino acids. Germline V gene sequence: CDR1 LNHDA, CDR2 SQIVND (reference sequence). CDR3 sequence: CASSITGGNQPQHF. In nucleotides, the CDR3 is TGTGCCAGTAGTATTACAGGGGGCAACCAGCCCCAGCATTTT.

This clone has just one count. CDR3 sequence reads: CASSGSPGGPLGNEQFF. CDR3 nucleotide sequence: TGTGCCAGCAGTGGCTCCCCGGGGGGGCCCTTGGGAAATGAGCAGTTCTTC. J is TRBJ2-1 and V is TRBV6-1; the match to TRBD2 covers 8 bases. Germline V gene data show CDR1 as MNHNS and CDR2 as SASEGT. The CDR3 totals 17 residues. Losses at the gene ends were 4 bases for V and 7 bases for J; bases not matched to a gene: 15.

This clone came up once. This sequence joins TRBV10-3 and TRBJ2-2; 7 nucleotides line up with TRBD1. V was pared by 8 bases and J by 1 base, with 7 bases of the junction left unmatched. The germline CDR1 and CDR2 sequences are ENHRY and SYGVKD. The CDR3 covers 15 residues. This CDR3 is CAISGQPENTGELFF. The CDR3 bases are TGTGCCATCTCGGGACAGCCCGAGAACACCGGGGAGCTGTTTTTT.

CDR3 in DNA: TGTGCCAGCAGCCAACCGGGAGGGAGGGCTGGGAATGAGCAGTTCTTC. This codes for CASSQPGGRAGNEQFF. The V and J genes are TRBV4-2 and TRBJ2-1, with 8 bases that match TRBD2. Germline V gene lookup returns CDR1 LGHNA and CDR2 YNFKEQ. The trim removed 2 bases at V and 7 bases at J, leaving 10 bases unmatched. This CDR3 has 16 residues.

This clone was observed a handful of times. The chain joins TRBV28 to TRBJ2-7; 7 nucleotides align to TRBD2. Germline V CDR1 and CDR2: MDHEN, SYDVKM. The CDR3 contains 14 residues. V trimming: 6 bases; J trimming: 2 bases; junction bases outside the gene matches: 7. The CDR3 DNA sequence: TGTGCCAGCAGGCCGGGACTACCGCCCTACGAGCAGTACTTC. Protein sequence: CASRPGLPPYEQYF. Based on the CDR3 plus reference TRBV28 and TRBJ2-7, the full variable domain is DVKVTQSSRYLVKRTGEKVFLECVQDMDHENMFWYRQDPGLGLRLIYFSYDVKMKEKGDIPEGYSVSREKKERFSLILESASTNQTSMYLCASRPGLPPYEQYFGPGTRLTVT.

The chain uses TRBV30 and TRBJ1-1; weak D call: TRBD1 (6 bases). This CDR3 spans 13 amino acids. Germline V gives CDR1 GTSNPN, CDR2 SVGIG (reference sequence). V gave up 5 bases and J gave up 0 bases, with 10 bases separating them. DNA of the CDR3: TGTGCCTGGGCTAACAGGGTGAACACTGAAGCTTTCTTT. Amino acid sequence: CAWANRVNTEAFF.

The sample holds one count of this clone. V usage is TRBV6-5 and J usage is TRBJ1-1; tentatively, D is TRBD1 (6 bases). Trimming took 6 bases from V and 5 from J, leaving 16 bases between them. Germline values: CDR1 MNHEY, CDR2 SVGAGI. The CDR3 sequence is 14 residues long. CDR3 amino acids: CASRTGTFGTEAFF. CDR3 in DNA: TGTGCCAGCAGGACAGGTACTTTCGGGACTGAAGCTTTCTTT.

CDR3 loop: CATSRSNTGELFF. CDR3 DNA: TGTGCCACTTCCCGTAGCAACACCGGGGAGCTGTTTTTT. V usage is TRBV10-3 and J usage is TRBJ2-2; no firm D call. This CDR3 has 13 residues. The germline V and J ends were trimmed by 10 bases and 2 bases, with 11 bases remaining between them. Germline CDR1 is ENHRY and CDR2 is SYGVKD.

The rearrangement links TRBV27 to TRBJ2-5; TRBD1 agrees at 10 bases. The J call could be wrong; TRBJ2-7 is a better fit for the DNA end. This CDR3 spans 15 amino acids. Germline assignment: CDR1 MNHEY and CDR2 SMNVEV (reference sequence). CDR3 protein: CASSAPRDRGYEQYF. CDR3 nucleotides: TGTGCCAGCAGCGCTCCCAGGGACAGGGGCTACGAGCAGTACTTC.

The gene calls are TRBV2 and TRBJ1-1; no clear D. Trimming shortened V by 1 base and J by 4 bases, and 10 bases separated the two germline ends. The CDR3 totals 14 residues. Germline loops: CDR1 SNHLY, CDR2 FYNNEI. The CDR3, as DNA: TGTGCCAGCAGTGAAGGCCCGGGGTTCACTGAAGCTTTCTTT. Translating gives CASSEGPGFTEAFF.

V is TRBV13 and J is TRBJ2-5; TRBD2 aligns across 12 bases. Per germline, CDR1 PRHDT and CDR2 FYEKMQ (reference sequence). The CDR3 is 14 amino acids. With V trimmed by 5 bases and J by 3 bases, 1 base remained unmatched. The CDR3 is CASSRLAGEETQYF. CDR3 DNA: TGTGCCAGCAGCCGACTAGCGGGAGAAGAGACCCAGTACTTC.

The V call is TRBV2, the J call TRBJ2-7, with a weak D call TRBD1 (7 bases). CDR1 is SNHLY and CDR2 is FYNNEI in the germline V gene. With 5 bases removed from V and 5 bases from J, the gap between germline ends came to 16 bases. This CDR3 comprises 14 residues. CDR3 sequence (DNA): TGTGCCAGCAGTCGCCAGGGGGGCGGGAACGAGCAGTACTTC. Translation gives CASSRQGGGNEQYF. Using reference TRBV2 and TRBJ2-7 for the parts outside the CDR3, the full variable domain is EPEVTQTPSHQVTQMGQEVILRCVPISNHLYFYWYRQILGQKVEFLVSFYNNEISEKSEIFDDQFSVERPDGSNFTLKIRSTKLEDSAMYFCASSRQGGGNEQYFGPGTRLTVT.

V is TRBV7-3 and J is TRBJ1-2; 7 bases agree with TRBD1. The germline V gene has CDR1 SGHTA and CDR2 FQGTGA. CDR3 length equals 14 residues. Germline trimming cut 2 bases from V and 8 bases from J; bases unmatched to any gene: 8. The CDR3 DNA is TGTGCCAGCAGCTTAGACCGGACAGGCTTGGGCTACACCTTC. Its translation: CASSLDRTGLGYTF.

V usage is TRBV28 and J usage is TRBJ1-2, with a tentative D call TRBD1 (6 bases). Looked up from germline, CDR1 is MDHEN and CDR2 is SYDVKM. CDR3 size: 12 residues. V dropped 3 bases and J dropped 6 bases, with 8 bases sitting between them. CDR3: CASSLWTDGYTF. For the CDR3, the DNA is TGTGCCAGCAGTTTGTGGACAGATGGCTACACCTTC.

J is TRBJ2-7 and V is TRBV29-1; 11 bases are a match to TRBD2. The germline CDR1 and CDR2 sequences are SQVTM and ANQGSEA. CDR3 length: 13 residues. V trimming: 4 bases; J trimming: 9 bases; junction bases outside the gene matches: 8. CDR3 residues: CSVAETSGNPQYF. For the CDR3, the DNA is TGCAGCGTTGCTGAGACTAGCGGGAATCCGCAGTACTTC.

This clone was seen once. The CDR3 DNA reads TGTGCCATCAGCGACCAGCTCTTTGGACAGGGGGGCACACCCCTCCACTTT. It translates to CAISDQLFGQGGTPLHF. This rearrangement joins TRBV10-3 to TRBJ1-6; 10 bases match TRBD1. Germline V gene data show CDR1 as ENHRY and CDR2 as SYGVKD. The CDR3 is 17 amino acids. With V trimmed by 6 bases and J by 11 bases, 16 bases remained unmatched.

This clone was seen more than once but under ten times. The chain has TRBV28 and TRBJ2-1; 7 bases agree with TRBD1. J gave up 5 bases and V 3 bases, and 4 bases lay outside the gene matches. Germline CDR1 MDHEN, CDR2 SYDVKM. This CDR3 is built from 14 residues. DNA for the CDR3: TGTGCCAGCAGTTTTTGGGGACAGAACAATGAGCAGTTCTTC. Protein: CASSFWGQNNEQFF.

The chain uses TRBV30 and TRBJ2-5, with D tentatively TRBD1 (5 bases). V was cut by 7 bases and J by 5 bases, with 11 bases left in between. CDR1 and CDR2 from the germline V gene are GTSNPN and SVGIG (reference sequence). The CDR3 has 11 amino acids. The CDR3 region has the DNA TGTGCCTCAAGGGGTTGGGAGACCCAGTACTTC. Its translation is CASRGWETQYF.

This clone was seen a few times. The chain has TRBV27 and TRBJ1-6; D unclear. Trimming cost V 2 bases and J 6 bases, with 14 bases left between them. CDR3 length: 16 residues. Germline assignment: CDR1 MNHEY and CDR2 SMNVEV (reference sequence). The CDR3 spells CASSLGWGVRNSPLHF. Written as DNA, the CDR3 is TGTGCCAGCAGTTTAGGATGGGGAGTGCGTAATTCACCCCTCCACTTT.